This TCR beta chain stems from a study of post-analysis software for immune sequencing data. Sequencing libraries made from TCR beta cDNA carried unique molecular identifiers. TCRdb re-called the PCR reads through MiXCR, storing one row per CDR3 protein. The repertoire has 700,000 to 900,000 distinct CDR3 sequences, roughly 50% of them found once; the top ten carry 4.9%. The origin of this receptor is a girl between 5 and 17 years old with multiple sclerosis. The specimen sequenced was blood.

DNA of the CDR3: TGCAGCGCCACTAGCGAACTCTACGAGCAGTACTTC. Its protein is CSATSELYEQYF. The chain is built from TRBV29-1 and TRBJ2-7, with 7 bases aligning to TRBD2. Trimming at V came to 7 bases and at J to 3 bases, leaving 6 bases not matched to a gene. Germline V gene sequence: CDR1 SQVTM, CDR2 ANQGSEA. The CDR3 is 12 amino acids.